The entry that follows covers one T cell receptor (beta chain) sequence. Its antigen is as yet unknown. This specimen belongs to a study of human T cells and chemical hapten exposure. Study results and caveats: Alopecia affecting every donor means their immune response may not match healthy people's.

The length of the CDR3 is 15 residues. CDR1 is DFQATT, CDR2 SNEGSKA, per germline (reference sequence). V shed 6 bases, J shed 2 bases, and the junction held 4 bases outside the gene matches. Time point noted: pre-sensitization, week 0. Treatment specified: therapeutic diphenylcyclopropenone sensitization with weekly scalp DPC. Unfractionated whole blood served as the source for total RNA extraction. In the source study's methods: The median was about 89,000 TCRs per sample, ranging roughly 20,000 to 690,600. MiXCR, applied by TCRdb to the RACE reads, yields one record per CDR3 protein. The V and J calls here are based on TCRdb, not the publication. Of over 300,000 distinct CDR3 sequences in the sample, approximately 5.1% were seen once.

This rearrangement joins TRBV20-1 to TRBJ2-1, with 13 nucleotides matching TRBD2. The source is a woman between 45 and 60 years old with alopecia areata. Some clones in this sample may be carry-over from other donors' samples. The sample in question was whole blood, obtained in connection with sensitization to the hapten diphenylcyclopropenone (DPC). This CDR3 is CSAAGLAGTYNEQFF. DNA of the CDR3: TGCAGTGCCGCGGGACTAGCGGGGACCTACAATGAGCAGTTCTTC.